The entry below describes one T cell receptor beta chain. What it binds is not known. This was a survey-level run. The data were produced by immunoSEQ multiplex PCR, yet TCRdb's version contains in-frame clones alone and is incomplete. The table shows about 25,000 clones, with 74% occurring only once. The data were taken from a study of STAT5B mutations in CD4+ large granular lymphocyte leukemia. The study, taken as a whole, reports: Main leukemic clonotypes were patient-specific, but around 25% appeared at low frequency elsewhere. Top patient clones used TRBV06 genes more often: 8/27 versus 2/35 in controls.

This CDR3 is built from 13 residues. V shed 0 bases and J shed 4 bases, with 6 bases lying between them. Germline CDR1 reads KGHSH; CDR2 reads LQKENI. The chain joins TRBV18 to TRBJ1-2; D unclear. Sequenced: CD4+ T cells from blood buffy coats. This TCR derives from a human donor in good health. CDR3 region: CASSPPSGYGYTF. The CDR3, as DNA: TGTGCCAGCTCACCACCTTCAGGCTATGGCTACACCTTC.